This T cell receptor beta chain was recorded in a study of blood T cell repertoires in COVID-19. As for the study in general: Acute and convalescent COVID-19 samples came from the United States, Italy and Spain. The cDNA or gDNA used as material had been derived from T cells, B-cell-depleted T cells, or PBMCs.

This table comes from immunoSEQ multiplex PCR, and its TCRdb copy is limited to in-frame clones, with some not included. The sample lists a few hundred thousand clones, roughly 87% occurring once. The study recruited people aged 18 to 89 years across about two dozen US areas. Recovered participants had two consecutive negative NP/OP PCR tests, healthcare professional clearance, or symptom resolution. Trimming shortened V by 0 bases and J by 4 bases, and 15 bases separated the two germline ends. This CDR3 comprises 16 residues. Germline values: CDR1 SGDLS, CDR2 YYNGEE. The clonotype comes from a woman aged 30 to 39 who had recovered from COVID-19. The material sequenced was PBMCs or T cells enriched from blood (not recorded which). The J gene is TRBJ2-3, the V gene TRBV9; no reliable D call. DNA for the CDR3: TGTGCCAGCAGCGTAGGTCTACTATGGCCCCCAGATACGCAGTATTTT. This gives the protein CASSVGLLWPPDTQYF.